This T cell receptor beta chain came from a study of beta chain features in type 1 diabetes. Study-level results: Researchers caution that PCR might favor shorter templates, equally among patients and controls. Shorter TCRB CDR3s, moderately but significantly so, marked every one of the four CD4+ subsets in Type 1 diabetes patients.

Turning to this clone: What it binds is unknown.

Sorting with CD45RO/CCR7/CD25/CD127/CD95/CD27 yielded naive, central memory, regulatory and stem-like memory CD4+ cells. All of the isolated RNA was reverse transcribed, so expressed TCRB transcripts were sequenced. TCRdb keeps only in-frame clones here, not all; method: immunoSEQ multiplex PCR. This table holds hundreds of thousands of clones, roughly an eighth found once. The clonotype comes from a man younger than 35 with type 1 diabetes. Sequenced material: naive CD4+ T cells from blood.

This CDR3 reads CASSVQGTATFF. CDR3 nucleotide sequence: TGCGCCAGCAGCGTACAGGGGACCGCGACTTTCTTT. The chain combines TRBV5-1 with TRBJ1-1; the match to TRBD1 covers 7 bases. J was trimmed by 12 bases and V by 4 bases; bases with no gene match: 9. CDR3 length: 12 residues. Germline loops: CDR1 SGHRS, CDR2 YFSETQ.